A selection of T cell receptor beta chains follows, all from one sample in a study of T cell responses to AZD1222 COVID-19 vaccine. Assay used: immunoSEQ multiplex PCR; TCRdb lists only in-frame clones, some missing. The top ten clones hold around 1.5% of a sample with roughly 140,000 clones, around 87% of them seen once. This sample comprised peripheral blood, obtained on day 0 of AZD1222 vaccination. The receptor set was obtained from an adult in good health. Both conserved end residues are part of each CDR3. A D gene is named only where the DNA matches it firmly. For some rows the clone size is stated as once, few or many, or as a class when expanded; others skip it.

CDR3 protein: CASSLGGPAKFETQYF
CDR3 DNA: TGTGCCAGCAGCTTAGGCGGGCCGGCTAAGTTCGAGACCCAGTACTTC
clone size: NA
D gene: NA
J gene: TRBJ2-5
V gene: TRBV13
CDR3 length: 16

CDR3 protein: CASSPSDRGLAGAHEQFF
CDR3 DNA: TGCGCCAGCAGCCCCTCTGACAGGGGGCTAGCGGGGGCCCATGAGCAGTTCTTC
clone size: NA
D gene: NA
J gene: TRBJ2-1
V gene: TRBV5-1
CDR3 length: 18

CDR3 protein: CASSSQGYSNQPQHF
CDR3 DNA: TGTGCCAGCAGCTCACAGGGATATAGCAATCAGCCCCAGCATTTT
clone size: NA
D gene: NA
J gene: TRBJ1-5
V gene: TRBV2
CDR3 length: 15

CDR3 protein: CASSQVGGPGGYTF
CDR3 DNA: TGTGCCAGCAGCCAAGTAGGGGGCCCCGGGGGCTACACCTTC
clone size: NA
D gene: TRBD1
J gene: TRBJ1-2
V gene: TRBV3-1/TRBV3-2
CDR3 length: 14

CDR3 protein: CASRSAGGQNEKLFF
CDR3 DNA: TGTGCCAGCAGGTCTGCAGGGGGCCAAAATGAAAAACTGTTTTTT
clone size: NA
D gene: TRBD1
J gene: TRBJ1-4
V gene: TRBV28
CDR3 length: 15

CDR3 protein: CASSLQQGMNTEAFF
CDR3 DNA: TGTGCCAGCAGTTTACAGCAGGGGATGAACACTGAAGCTTTCTTT
clone size: NA
D gene: NA
J gene: TRBJ1-1
V gene: TRBV28
CDR3 length: 15

CDR3 protein: CASSLWTGSGEKLFF
CDR3 DNA: TGTGCCAGCAGTTTGTGGACAGGGAGCGGGGAAAAACTGTTTTTT
clone size: few
D gene: TRBD1
J gene: TRBJ1-4
V gene: TRBV28
CDR3 length: 15

CDR3 protein: CASRPGTINEQFF
CDR3 DNA: TGTGCCAGCCGACCCGGGACGATCAATGAGCAGTTCTTC
clone size: NA
D gene: NA
J gene: TRBJ2-1
V gene: TRBV12-3/TRBV12-4
CDR3 length: 13

CDR3 protein: CASSRGQGNQPQHF
CDR3 DNA: TGTGCCAGCAGCCGAGGACAGGGCAATCAGCCCCAGCATTTT
clone size: NA
D gene: TRBD1
J gene: TRBJ1-5
V gene: TRBV5-8
CDR3 length: 14

CDR3 protein: CASSGLTSKAEQYF
CDR3 DNA: TGTGCCAGCAGTGGATTGACTAGTAAAGCCGAGCAGTACTTC
clone size: NA
D gene: NA
J gene: TRBJ2-7
V gene: TRBV27
CDR3 length: 14

CDR3 protein: CASSQGPGDNSPLHF
CDR3 DNA: TGTGCCAGCAGCCAAGGCCCAGGAGATAATTCACCCCTCCACTTT
clone size: once
D gene: NA
J gene: TRBJ1-6
V gene: TRBV14
CDR3 length: 15

CDR3 protein: CASSLSQGGAEKLFF
CDR3 DNA: TGTGCCAGCAGCTTATCACAGGGGGGGGCCGAAAAACTGTTTTTT
clone size: few
D gene: TRBD1
J gene: TRBJ1-4
V gene: TRBV7-2
CDR3 length: 15

CDR3 protein: CASSLGGQGADYGYTF
CDR3 DNA: TGTGCCAGCAGCTTAGGGGGGCAGGGGGCGGACTATGGCTACACCTTC
clone size: few
D gene: TRBD1
J gene: TRBJ1-2
V gene: TRBV7-2
CDR3 length: 16

CDR3 protein: CASSLSGRMDTEAFF
CDR3 DNA: TGTGCCAGCAGCCTCTCGGGGCGGATGGACACTGAAGCTTTCTTT
clone size: NA
D gene: NA
J gene: TRBJ1-1
V gene: TRBV6-6
CDR3 length: 15

CDR3 protein: CASSPKGLAGGGTQYF
CDR3 DNA: TGTGCCAGCAGCCCCAAGGGGCTAGCGGGGGGAGGTACGCAGTATTTT
clone size: NA
D gene: TRBD2
J gene: TRBJ2-3
V gene: TRBV7-2
CDR3 length: 16

CDR3 protein: CASSSQGNLGGNVLTF
CDR3 DNA: TGTGCCAGCAGCTCACAGGGGAATCTTGGTGGCAACGTCCTGACTTTC
clone size: NA
D gene: TRBD1
J gene: TRBJ2-6
V gene: TRBV5-5
CDR3 length: 16

CDR3 protein: CASSQGLGGTGELFF
CDR3 DNA: TGTGCCAGCAGCCAAGGACTAGGTGGTACCGGGGAGCTGTTTTTT
clone size: NA
D gene: NA
J gene: TRBJ2-2
V gene: TRBV3-1/TRBV3-2
CDR3 length: 15

CDR3 protein: CASSSSSSGTFPGELFF
CDR3 DNA: TGTGCCAGCAGCTCCTCTTCCTCCGGGACTTTCCCCGGGGAGCTGTTTTTT
clone size: NA
D gene: NA
J gene: TRBJ2-2
V gene: TRBV9
CDR3 length: 17

CDR3 protein: CASSHRREGQAGELFF
CDR3 DNA: TGTGCCAGCAGCCACAGGCGGGAGGGCCAGGCCGGGGAGCTGTTTTTT
clone size: NA
D gene: TRBD2
J gene: TRBJ2-2
V gene: TRBV11-2
CDR3 length: 16

CDR3 protein: CASSLRDRGYYEQYF
CDR3 DNA: TGTGCCAGTAGCCTCCGGGACAGGGGCTACTACGAGCAGTACTTC
clone size: NA
D gene: TRBD1
J gene: TRBJ2-7
V gene: TRBV19
CDR3 length: 15

CDR3 protein: CASSFRGGETF
CDR3 DNA: TGTGCCAGCAGTTTTAGGGGAGGGGAGACCTTC
clone size: NA
D gene: NA
J gene: TRBJ1-2
V gene: TRBV12-3/TRBV12-4
CDR3 length: 11

CDR3 protein: CASSPAWRAGTAWLHYGYTF
CDR3 DNA: TGTGCCAGCTCACCAGCCTGGCGGGCCGGGACGGCTTGGCTTCACTATGGCTACACCTTC
clone size: NA
D gene: NA
J gene: TRBJ1-2
V gene: TRBV18
CDR3 length: 20

CDR3 protein: CASRRGSSGDEKLFF
CDR3 DNA: TGTGCCAGCAGACGGGGCTCGAGCGGTGATGAAAAACTGTTTTTT
clone size: NA
D gene: NA
J gene: TRBJ1-4
V gene: TRBV28
CDR3 length: 15

CDR3 protein: CASGRTHNQPQHF
CDR3 DNA: TGTGCTAGTGGTCGGACGCACAATCAGCCCCAGCATTTT
clone size: NA
D gene: NA
J gene: TRBJ1-5
V gene: TRBV12-5
CDR3 length: 13

CDR3 protein: CASSILGPRTVGETQYF
CDR3 DNA: TGTGCCAGTAGTATCCTTGGGCCGAGGACAGTCGGGGAGACCCAGTACTTC
clone size: NA
D gene: NA
J gene: TRBJ2-5
V gene: TRBV19
CDR3 length: 17

CDR3 protein: CASSPVQFTDTQYF
CDR3 DNA: TGTGCCAGCAGCCCCGTTCAGTTCACAGATACGCAGTATTTT
clone size: once
D gene: NA
J gene: TRBJ2-3
V gene: TRBV6-6
CDR3 length: 14

CDR3 protein: CASSPGQGRGTDTQYF
CDR3 DNA: TGTGCCAGCAGTCCCGGACAGGGGAGGGGCACAGATACGCAGTATTTT
clone size: NA
D gene: TRBD1
J gene: TRBJ2-3
V gene: TRBV6-2/TRBV6-3
CDR3 length: 16

CDR3 protein: CASSVAAPSTDTQYF
CDR3 DNA: TGTGCCAGCAGCGTAGCGGCCCCTAGCACAGATACGCAGTATTTT
clone size: few
D gene: NA
J gene: TRBJ2-3
V gene: TRBV9
CDR3 length: 15

CDR3 protein: CASSSIQGPYGYTF
CDR3 DNA: TGTGCCAGCAGTTCGATACAGGGGCCCTATGGCTACACCTTC
clone size: NA
D gene: TRBD1
J gene: TRBJ1-2
V gene: TRBV27
CDR3 length: 14

CDR3 protein: CASSPGTSGKTGELFF
CDR3 DNA: TGTGCCAGCAGCCCAGGGACTAGCGGGAAAACCGGGGAGCTGTTTTTT
clone size: NA
D gene: TRBD2
J gene: TRBJ2-2
V gene: TRBV11-2
CDR3 length: 16

CDR3 protein: CATSDSGTSGSLEQFF
CDR3 DNA: TGTGCCACCAGTGATTCCGGGACTAGCGGGAGTCTGGAGCAGTTCTTC
clone size: NA
D gene: TRBD2
J gene: TRBJ2-1
V gene: TRBV24-1
CDR3 length: 16

CDR3 protein: CAISDDRGGTDTQYF
CDR3 DNA: TGTGCCATCAGTGACGACAGGGGTGGAACAGATACGCAGTATTTT
clone size: NA
D gene: TRBD1
J gene: TRBJ2-3
V gene: TRBV10-3
CDR3 length: 15

CDR3 protein: CASNADINYGYTF
CDR3 DNA: TGTGCCAGCAACGCCGACATTAACTATGGCTACACCTTC
clone size: NA
D gene: NA
J gene: TRBJ1-2
V gene: TRBV12-3/TRBV12-4
CDR3 length: 13

CDR3 protein: CASSLTGAAFYEQYF
CDR3 DNA: TGTGCCAGCAGCTTAACAGGGGCCGCTTTCTACGAGCAGTACTTC
clone size: NA
D gene: TRBD1
J gene: TRBJ2-7
V gene: TRBV5-5
CDR3 length: 15

CDR3 protein: CASSTGVGYTF
CDR3 DNA: TGTGCCAGCAGTACAGGGGTTGGCTACACCTTC
clone size: NA
D gene: TRBD1
J gene: TRBJ1-2
V gene: TRBV28
CDR3 length: 11

CDR3 protein: CASSLMRSPHEQYF
CDR3 DNA: TGCGCCAGCAGCTTGATGCGGAGCCCCCACGAGCAGTACTTC
clone size: NA
D gene: NA
J gene: TRBJ2-7
V gene: TRBV5-1
CDR3 length: 14

CDR3 protein: CASTTTGVNQPQHF
CDR3 DNA: TGTGCCAGCACCACAACAGGGGTTAATCAGCCCCAGCATTTT
clone size: NA
D gene: TRBD1
J gene: TRBJ1-5
V gene: TRBV2
CDR3 length: 14

CDR3 protein: CASSKEGATGRKLFF
CDR3 DNA: TGTGCCAGCAGCAAAGAGGGGGCGACAGGGAGAAAACTGTTTTTT
clone size: NA
D gene: NA
J gene: TRBJ1-4
V gene: TRBV21-1
CDR3 length: 15

CDR3 protein: CASSVGEGDTRSEQYF
CDR3 DNA: TGTGCCAGCAGCGTAGGGGAAGGGGACACCCGATCCGAGCAGTACTTC
clone size: few
D gene: NA
J gene: TRBJ2-7
V gene: TRBV9
CDR3 length: 16

CDR3 protein: CAISVASLGNEQFF
CDR3 DNA: TGTGCCATCAGTGTAGCTTCCCTCGGCAATGAGCAGTTCTTC
clone size: once
D gene: NA
J gene: TRBJ2-1
V gene: TRBV10-3
CDR3 length: 14

CDR3 protein: CASSLIDVDTEAFF
CDR3 DNA: TGTGCCAGCTCACTTATCGACGTTGACACTGAAGCTTTCTTT
clone size: NA
D gene: NA
J gene: TRBJ1-1
V gene: TRBV18
CDR3 length: 14

CDR3 protein: CASSMTGREKLFF
CDR3 DNA: TGTGCCAGTAGTATGACAGGGCGTGAAAAACTGTTTTTT
clone size: NA
D gene: TRBD1
J gene: TRBJ1-4
V gene: TRBV19
CDR3 length: 13

CDR3 protein: CASSLSEDTQYF
CDR3 DNA: TGCGCCAGCAGCTTGTCTGAAGATACGCAGTATTTT
clone size: NA
D gene: NA
J gene: TRBJ2-3
V gene: TRBV5-1
CDR3 length: 12

CDR3 protein: CASSQAQAETQYF
CDR3 DNA: TGTGCCAGCAGCCAGGCCCAAGCAGAGACCCAGTACTTC
clone size: NA
D gene: NA
J gene: TRBJ2-5
V gene: TRBV3-1/TRBV3-2
CDR3 length: 13

CDR3 protein: CASSFDLNSPLHF
CDR3 DNA: TGCGCCAGCAGCTTTGACCTTAATTCACCCCTCCACTTT
clone size: NA
D gene: NA
J gene: TRBJ1-6
V gene: TRBV5-1
CDR3 length: 13

CDR3 protein: CASSPSQGRYSNQPQHF
CDR3 DNA: TGTGCCAGCAGCCCCTCACAGGGGCGGTATAGCAATCAGCCCCAGCATTTT
clone size: NA
D gene: TRBD1
J gene: TRBJ1-5
V gene: TRBV5-6
CDR3 length: 17

CDR3 protein: CAISDPGQTNYGYTF
CDR3 DNA: TGTGCCATCAGTGACCCGGGGCAGACTAACTATGGCTACACCTTC
clone size: NA
D gene: NA
J gene: TRBJ1-2
V gene: TRBV10-3
CDR3 length: 15

CDR3 protein: CASSVEQVPTGELFF
CDR3 DNA: TGTGCCAGCAGCGTAGAACAGGTCCCTACCGGGGAGCTGTTTTTT
clone size: NA
D gene: NA
J gene: TRBJ2-2
V gene: TRBV9
CDR3 length: 15

CDR3 protein: CASTTRRGGYTF
CDR3 DNA: TGTGCCAGCACCACCCGGAGGGGCGGCTACACCTTC
clone size: NA
D gene: NA
J gene: TRBJ1-2
V gene: TRBV12-3/TRBV12-4
CDR3 length: 12

CDR3 protein: CAWNKGSNQPQHF
CDR3 DNA: TGTGCCTGGAACAAGGGGAGCAATCAGCCCCAGCATTTT
clone size: NA
D gene: NA
J gene: TRBJ1-5
V gene: TRBV30
CDR3 length: 13

CDR3 protein: CASSPRGRAYNEQFF
CDR3 DNA: TGTGCCAGCAGCCCCAGGGGACGGGCCTACAATGAGCAGTTCTTC
clone size: NA
D gene: NA
J gene: TRBJ2-1
V gene: TRBV13
CDR3 length: 15

CDR3 protein: CASSKGGQRNEKLFF
CDR3 DNA: TGTGCCAGCAGCAAAGGGGGACAGAGGAATGAAAAACTGTTTTTT
clone size: NA
D gene: NA
J gene: TRBJ1-4
V gene: TRBV21-1
CDR3 length: 15

CDR3 protein: CASSLGRTGLSPQHF
CDR3 DNA: TGTGCCAGCAGCCTAGGACGGACAGGCCTATCGCCCCAGCATTTT
clone size: NA
D gene: TRBD1
J gene: TRBJ1-5
V gene: TRBV3-1/TRBV3-2
CDR3 length: 15

CDR3 protein: CASSSFSGRSSYEQYF
CDR3 DNA: TGTGCCAGTAGTAGCTTTAGCGGGAGATCCTCCTACGAGCAGTACTTC
clone size: NA
D gene: TRBD2
J gene: TRBJ2-7
V gene: TRBV19
CDR3 length: 16

CDR3 protein: CASSLVLRGYNEQFF
CDR3 DNA: TGCGCCAGCAGCTTGGTCCTCCGGGGTTACAATGAGCAGTTCTTC
clone size: NA
D gene: NA
J gene: TRBJ2-1
V gene: TRBV5-1
CDR3 length: 15

CDR3 protein: CSASLSSGSLGEQYF
CDR3 DNA: TGCAGTGCTAGTTTGTCTAGCGGGAGTCTGGGAGAGCAGTACTTC
clone size: NA
D gene: TRBD2
J gene: TRBJ2-7
V gene: TRBV20-1
CDR3 length: 15

CDR3 protein: CASSARGTSGSSYNEQFF
CDR3 DNA: TGTGCCAGTAGTGCCCGGGGGACTAGCGGGAGTTCCTACAATGAGCAGTTCTTC
clone size: NA
D gene: TRBD2
J gene: TRBJ2-1
V gene: TRBV19
CDR3 length: 18

CDR3 protein: CASRNSGYGYTF
CDR3 DNA: TGTGCCAGCCGGAATTCCGGCTATGGCTACACCTTC
clone size: NA
D gene: NA
J gene: TRBJ1-2
V gene: TRBV19
CDR3 length: 12

CDR3 protein: CASSGLGGGNEQFF
CDR3 DNA: TGTGCCAGCAGTGGGCTCGGGGGAGGGAATGAGCAGTTCTTC
clone size: NA
D gene: TRBD2
J gene: TRBJ2-1
V gene: TRBV2
CDR3 length: 14

CDR3 protein: CASSEVESLYEQYF
CDR3 DNA: TGCGCCAGCAGTGAAGTGGAGTCGCTCTACGAGCAGTACTTC
clone size: NA
D gene: NA
J gene: TRBJ2-7
V gene: TRBV10-2
CDR3 length: 14